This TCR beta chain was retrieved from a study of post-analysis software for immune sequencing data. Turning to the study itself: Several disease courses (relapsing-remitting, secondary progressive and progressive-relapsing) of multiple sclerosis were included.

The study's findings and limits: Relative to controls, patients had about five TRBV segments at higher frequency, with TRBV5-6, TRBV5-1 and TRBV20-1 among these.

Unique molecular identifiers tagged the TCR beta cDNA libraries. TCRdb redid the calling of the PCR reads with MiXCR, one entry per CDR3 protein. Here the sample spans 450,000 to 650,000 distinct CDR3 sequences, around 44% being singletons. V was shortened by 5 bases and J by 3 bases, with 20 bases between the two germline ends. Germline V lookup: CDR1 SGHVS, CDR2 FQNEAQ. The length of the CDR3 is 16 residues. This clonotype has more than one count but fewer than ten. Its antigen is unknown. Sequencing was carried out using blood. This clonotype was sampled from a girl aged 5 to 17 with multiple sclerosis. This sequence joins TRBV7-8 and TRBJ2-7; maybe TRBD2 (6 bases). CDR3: CASSHDFLGGLYEQYF. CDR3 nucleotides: TGTGCCAGCAGCCACGATTTTCTGGGGGGACTCTACGAGCAGTACTTC.